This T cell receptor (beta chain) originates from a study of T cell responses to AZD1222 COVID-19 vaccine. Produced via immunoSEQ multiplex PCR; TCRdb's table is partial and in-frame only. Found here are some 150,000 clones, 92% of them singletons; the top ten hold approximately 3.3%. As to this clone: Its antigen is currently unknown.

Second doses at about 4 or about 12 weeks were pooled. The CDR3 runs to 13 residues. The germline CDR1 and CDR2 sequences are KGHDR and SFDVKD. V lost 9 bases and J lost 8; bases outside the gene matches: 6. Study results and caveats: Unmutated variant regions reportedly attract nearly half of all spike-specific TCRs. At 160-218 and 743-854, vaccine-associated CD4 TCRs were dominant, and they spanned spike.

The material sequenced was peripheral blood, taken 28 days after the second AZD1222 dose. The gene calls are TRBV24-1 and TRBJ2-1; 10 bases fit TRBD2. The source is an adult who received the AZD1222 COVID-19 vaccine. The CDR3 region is CATESGRADEQFF. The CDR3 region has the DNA TGTGCCACCGAAAGCGGGAGGGCCGATGAGCAGTTCTTC.